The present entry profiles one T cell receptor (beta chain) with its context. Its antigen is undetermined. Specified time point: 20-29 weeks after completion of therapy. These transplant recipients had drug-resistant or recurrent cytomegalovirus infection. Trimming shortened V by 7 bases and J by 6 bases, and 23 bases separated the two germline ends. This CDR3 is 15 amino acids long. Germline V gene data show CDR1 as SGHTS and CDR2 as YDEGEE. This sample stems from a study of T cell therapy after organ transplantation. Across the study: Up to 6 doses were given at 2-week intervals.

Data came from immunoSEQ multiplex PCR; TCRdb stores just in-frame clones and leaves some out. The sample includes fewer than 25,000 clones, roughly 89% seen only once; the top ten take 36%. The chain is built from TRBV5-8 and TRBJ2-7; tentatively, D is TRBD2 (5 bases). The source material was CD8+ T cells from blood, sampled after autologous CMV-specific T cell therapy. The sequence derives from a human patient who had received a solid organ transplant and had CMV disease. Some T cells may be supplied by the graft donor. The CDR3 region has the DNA TGTGCCAGCGCCCCAGCAGGACTCCTATCCCTCGAGCAGTACTTC. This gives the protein CASAPAGLLSLEQYF.